This T cell receptor (beta chain) was identified in a study of blood T cell repertoires in COVID-19. Measured with immunoSEQ multiplex PCR; TCRdb has only the in-frame clones, and not every one. Seen here are around 220,000 clones, 84% observed once, and the top ten hold 6.8%. The germline gives CDR1 WSHSY, CDR2 SAAADI. V lost 4 bases and J 4 bases, leaving 10 bases between the germline ends. This CDR3 region has 13 residues. Enrollees, about 18 to 95 years old, lived in about two dozen US areas. The TCR sequence derives from a woman between 40 and 50 years old who had recovered from COVID-19. This chain links TRBV10-2 with TRBJ1-1; tentatively, D is TRBD1 (5 bases). Sequenced material: PBMCs or T cells enriched from blood (not recorded which). The CDR3 nucleotides are TGCGCCAGCAGTGTGGAGGGGCTCACTGAAGCTTTCTTT. This codes for CASSVEGLTEAFF.